The next 11 T cell receptor beta chains were all read from a single sample in a study of OX40 agonist ivuxolimab in advanced cancers. Sequenced by immunoSEQ multiplex PCR; TCRdb stores in-frame clones only, minus some. The sample yields around 64,000 clones, 92% seen once. Sequencing used CD4+ or CD8+ T cells sorted from blood, obtained in a trial of the OX40 agonist ivuxolimab. Every receptor here comes from an adult with an advanced solid tumor such as melanoma, head and neck, liver or kidney cancer.

This chain links TRBV4-1 with TRBJ2-7; 12 nucleotides line up with TRBD1. The CDR3 has 15 residues. CDR1 MGHRA and CDR2 YSYEKL come from the germline V gene. The V gene end was trimmed by 1 base and the J gene end by 6 bases; junction bases not matched to a gene: 4. The CDR3 region is CASSQAGTGGFEQYF. The CDR3 DNA follows: TGCGCCAGCAGCCAAGCCGGGACAGGGGGCTTCGAGCAGTACTTC.

The rearrangement joins TRBV5-1 to TRBJ2-7; possibly TRBD1 for D (6 bases). The V end was cut by 4 bases, the J end by 5 bases, with 10 bases between. This CDR3 contains 12 residues. Germline V gene lookup returns CDR1 SGHRS and CDR2 YFSETQ. The CDR3 nucleotides are TGCGCCAGCAGCCCGCAGGGGAACGAGCAGTACTTC. As protein: CASSPQGNEQYF.

V usage is TRBV7-9 and J usage is TRBJ2-7; D not resolved. The CDR3 loop spans 13 amino acids. Trimming cost V 1 base and J 2 bases, with 6 bases left between them. Per germline, CDR1 SEHNR and CDR2 FQNEAQ (reference sequence). In DNA form, the CDR3 reads TGTGCCAGCAGCTTAGGTCTCGCCTACGAGCAGTACTTC. This encodes CASSLGLAYEQYF.

This clone was seen a few times. The chain has TRBV11-2 and TRBJ2-7; TRBD1 agrees at 11 bases. CDR3 size: 14 residues. Germline-derived CDR1 and CDR2 are SGHAT and FQNNGV. V shed 7 bases and J 0 bases; nucleotides not matched to a gene: 2. For the CDR3, the DNA is TGTGCCAGCACCGGGACAGGGGGCTCCTACGAGCAGTACTTC. Encoded protein: CASTGTGGSYEQYF.

This rearrangement joins TRBV7-6 to TRBJ2-3, with a tentative D call TRBD2 (5 bases). The CDR3 contains 17 residues. Germline CDR1 reads SGHVS; CDR2 reads FNYEAQ. With 1 base removed from V and 0 bases from J, the gap between germline ends came to 14 bases. The CDR3 here is CASSLDRTRTSTDTQYF. The CDR3 nucleotides are TGTGCCAGCAGCTTAGATCGTACGCGGACTAGCACAGATACGCAGTATTTT.

V and J are TRBV6-1 and TRBJ1-4; perhaps TRBD1 as D (5 bases). Germline-derived CDR1 and CDR2 are MNHNS and SASEGT. This CDR3 comprises 15 residues. Trimming took off 6 bases at V and 4 bases at J, with 15 bases between the two ends. CDR3 sequence: CASRNHRLGNEKLFF. CDR3 DNA: TGTGCCAGCAGGAACCACAGGCTCGGTAATGAAAAACTGTTTTTT.

The chain uses TRBV13 and TRBJ2-3; 12 bases are shared with TRBD1. The CDR3 has 17 amino acids. The V segment lost 4 bases and the J segment 4 bases; nucleotides outside the gene matches: 9. Per the germline V gene, CDR1 is PRHDT and CDR2 is FYEKMQ (reference sequence). This chain's CDR3 is CASSSDGTGGPPDTQYF. DNA for the CDR3: TGTGCCAGCAGCTCCGACGGGACAGGGGGCCCCCCAGATACGCAGTATTTT.

The CDR3 protein is CAHSPGGVEQYF. CDR3 nucleotide sequence: TGTGCTCATAGCCCAGGGGGGGTCGAGCAGTACTTC. The rearrangement uses TRBV6-1 and TRBJ2-7; perhaps D is TRBD1 or TRBD2 (7 bases each). From germline, CDR1 is MNHNS and CDR2 SASEGT. This CDR3 has 12 amino acids.

This clone appeared a single time. The V and J genes are TRBV2 and TRBJ2-7; maybe TRBD2 (6 bases). The CDR3 totals 14 residues. Germline V gene lookup returns CDR1 SNHLY and CDR2 FYNNEI. Trimming left V 9 bases short and J 5 bases short, with 20 bases between. The CDR3 loop reads CARRSRRGFDEQYF. The CDR3 nucleotides are TGTGCCAGAAGGAGTAGGAGGGGATTCGACGAGCAGTACTTC.

CDR3 residues: CASAPRVAGGLRTDTQYF. CDR3 coding DNA: TGTGCCAGCGCTCCTAGGGTAGCGGGGGGGCTGAGGACAGATACGCAGTATTTT. The chain joins TRBV13 to TRBJ2-3, with 11 bases lining up with TRBD2. The V gene end was trimmed by 8 bases and the J gene end by 3 bases; junction bases not matched to a gene: 16. Germline lookup yields CDR1 PRHDT and CDR2 FYEKMQ (reference sequence). The CDR3 is 18 amino acids.

This sequence joins TRBV9 and TRBJ2-3, with D tentatively TRBD2 (7 bases). Trimming removed 0 bases from V and 4 bases from J, with 12 bases in between. Germline V gene sequence: CDR1 SGDLS, CDR2 YYNGEE. The CDR3 is made up of 15 amino acids. CDR3 amino acids: CASSVEGGAADTQYF. As DNA, the CDR3 is TGTGCCAGCAGCGTAGAAGGGGGGGCCGCAGATACGCAGTATTTT.